This TCR beta chain came from a study of PD-1 blockade in classical Hodgkin lymphoma. Every single patient, without exception, relapsed after autologous stem cell transplantation, and brentuximab vedotin exposure varied. V was shortened by 3 bases and J by 0 bases, with 5 bases between the two germline ends. CDR3 length: 14 residues. Looked up from germline, CDR1 is ENHRY and CDR2 is SYGVKD. Libraries were prepared by immunoSEQ multiplex PCR; TCRdb keeps only in-frame clonotypes and omits some of them. The sample shows around 45,000 clones, approximately 70% of them seen only once. The specimen comprised peripheral blood mononuclear cells (PBMCs), sampled before the second cycle of nivolumab. The TCR originated in a human donor with classical Hodgkin lymphoma. The rearrangement joins TRBV10-3 to TRBJ2-2; D gene ambiguous. The CDR3 DNA sequence: TGTGCCATCAGTGAAGCAGCGAACACCGGGGAGCTGTTTTTT. The encoded protein is CAISEAANTGELFF.